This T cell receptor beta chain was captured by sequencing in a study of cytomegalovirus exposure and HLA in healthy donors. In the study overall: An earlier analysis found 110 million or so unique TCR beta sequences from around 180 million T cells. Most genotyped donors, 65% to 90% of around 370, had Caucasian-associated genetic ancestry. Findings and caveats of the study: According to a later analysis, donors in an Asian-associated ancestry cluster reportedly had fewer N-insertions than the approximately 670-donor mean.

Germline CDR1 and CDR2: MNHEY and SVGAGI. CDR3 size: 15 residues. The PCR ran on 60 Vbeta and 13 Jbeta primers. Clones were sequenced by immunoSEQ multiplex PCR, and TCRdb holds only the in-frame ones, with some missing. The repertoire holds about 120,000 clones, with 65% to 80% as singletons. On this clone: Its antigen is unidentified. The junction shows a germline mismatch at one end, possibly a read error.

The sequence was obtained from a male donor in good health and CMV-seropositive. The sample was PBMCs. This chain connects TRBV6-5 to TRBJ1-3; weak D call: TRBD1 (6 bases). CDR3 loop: CASSTGHYSGSTIYF. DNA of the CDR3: TGTGCCAGCAGTACGGGACATTACTCTGGAAGCACCATATATTTT.